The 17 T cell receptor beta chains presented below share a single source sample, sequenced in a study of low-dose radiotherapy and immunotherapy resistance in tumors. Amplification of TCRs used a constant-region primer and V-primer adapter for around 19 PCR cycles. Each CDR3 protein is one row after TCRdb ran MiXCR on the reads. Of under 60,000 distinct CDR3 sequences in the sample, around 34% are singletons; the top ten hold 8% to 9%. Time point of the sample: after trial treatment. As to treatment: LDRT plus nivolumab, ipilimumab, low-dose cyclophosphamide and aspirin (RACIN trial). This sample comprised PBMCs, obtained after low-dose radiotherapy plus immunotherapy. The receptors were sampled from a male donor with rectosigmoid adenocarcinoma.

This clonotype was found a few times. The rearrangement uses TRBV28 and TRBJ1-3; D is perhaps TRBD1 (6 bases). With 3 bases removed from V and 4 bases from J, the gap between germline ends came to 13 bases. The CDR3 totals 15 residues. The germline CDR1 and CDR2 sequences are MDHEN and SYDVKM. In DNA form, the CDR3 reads TGTGCCAGCAGTTTGGGGGGGGCGAGGGGAAACACCATATATTTT. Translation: CASSLGGARGNTIYF.

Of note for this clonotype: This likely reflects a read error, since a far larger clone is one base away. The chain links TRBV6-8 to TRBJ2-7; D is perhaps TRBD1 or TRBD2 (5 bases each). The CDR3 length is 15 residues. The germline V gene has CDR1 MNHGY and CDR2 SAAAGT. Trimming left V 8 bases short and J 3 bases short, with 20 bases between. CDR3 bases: TGTGCCAGCTCCCGCCTGGGGACGGCCGACTACGAGCAGTACTTC. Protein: CASSRLGTADYEQYF.

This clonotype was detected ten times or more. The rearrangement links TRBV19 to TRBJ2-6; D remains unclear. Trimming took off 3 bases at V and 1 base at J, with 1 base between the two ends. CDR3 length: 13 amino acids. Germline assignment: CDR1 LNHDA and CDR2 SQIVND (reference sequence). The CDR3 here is CASSISGANVLTF. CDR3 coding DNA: TGTGCCAGTAGTATTTCTGGGGCCAACGTCCTGACTTTC.

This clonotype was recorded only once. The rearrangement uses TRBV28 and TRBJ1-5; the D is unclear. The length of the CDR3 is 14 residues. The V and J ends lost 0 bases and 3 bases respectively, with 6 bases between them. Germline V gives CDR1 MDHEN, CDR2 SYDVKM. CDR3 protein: CASSLWSDNQPQHF. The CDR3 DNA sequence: TGTGCCAGCAGTTTATGGTCAGACAATCAGCCCCAGCATTTT. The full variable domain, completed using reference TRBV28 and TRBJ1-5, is DVKVTQSSRYLVKRTGEKVFLECVQDMDHENMFWYRQDPGLGLRLIYFSYDVKMKEKGDIPEGYSVSREKKERFSLILESASTNQTSMYLCASSLWSDNQPQHFGDGTRLSIL.

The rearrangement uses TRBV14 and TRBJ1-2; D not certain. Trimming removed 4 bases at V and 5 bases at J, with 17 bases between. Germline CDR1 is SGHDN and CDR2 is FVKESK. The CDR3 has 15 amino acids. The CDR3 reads CASSRADPSGYGYTF. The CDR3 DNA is TGTGCCAGCAGCCGAGCGGACCCATCGGGATATGGCTACACCTTC.

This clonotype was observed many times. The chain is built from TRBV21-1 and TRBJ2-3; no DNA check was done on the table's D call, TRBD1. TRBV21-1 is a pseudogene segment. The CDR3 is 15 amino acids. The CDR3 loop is CASLVGDRGWSAQYF. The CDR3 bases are TGTGCCAGCTTAGTGGGGGACAGGGGATGGTCTGCGCAGTATTTT.

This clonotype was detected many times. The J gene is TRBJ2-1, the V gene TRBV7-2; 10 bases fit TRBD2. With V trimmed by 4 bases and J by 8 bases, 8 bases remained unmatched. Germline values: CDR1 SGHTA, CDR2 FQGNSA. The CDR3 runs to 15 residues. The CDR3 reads CASSWSGGAGDEQFF. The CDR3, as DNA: TGTGCCAGCAGCTGGAGCGGGGGGGCGGGAGATGAGCAGTTCTTC.

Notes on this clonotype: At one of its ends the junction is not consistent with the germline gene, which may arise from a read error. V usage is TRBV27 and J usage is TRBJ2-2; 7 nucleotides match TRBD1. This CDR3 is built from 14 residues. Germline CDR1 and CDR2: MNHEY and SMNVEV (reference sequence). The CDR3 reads CATSDSWTGGELFF. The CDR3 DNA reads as TGTGCCACCAGTGACTCCTGGACAGGCGGAGAGCTGTTTTTT.

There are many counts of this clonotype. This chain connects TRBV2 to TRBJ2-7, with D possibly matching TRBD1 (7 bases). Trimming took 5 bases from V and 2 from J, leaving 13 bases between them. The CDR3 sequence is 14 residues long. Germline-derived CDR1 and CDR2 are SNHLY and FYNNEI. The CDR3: CASSKQGGPYEQYF. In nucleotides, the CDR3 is TGTGCCAGCAGTAAGCAGGGGGGCCCCTACGAGCAGTACTTC.

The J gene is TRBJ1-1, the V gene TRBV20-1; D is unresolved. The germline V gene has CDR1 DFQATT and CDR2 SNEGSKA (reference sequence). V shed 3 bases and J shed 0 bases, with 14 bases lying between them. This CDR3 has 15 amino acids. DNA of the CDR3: TGCAGTGCTAGCTATTTAGGTAGAATGAACACTGAAGCTTTCTTT. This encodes CSASYLGRMNTEAFF.

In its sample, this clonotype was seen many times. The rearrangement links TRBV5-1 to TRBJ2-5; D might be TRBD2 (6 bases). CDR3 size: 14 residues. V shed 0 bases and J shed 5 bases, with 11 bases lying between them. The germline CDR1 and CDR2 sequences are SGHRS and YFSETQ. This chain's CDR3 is CASSLEYAGETQYF. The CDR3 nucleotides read TGCGCCAGCAGCTTGGAATATGCGGGGGAGACCCAGTACTTC. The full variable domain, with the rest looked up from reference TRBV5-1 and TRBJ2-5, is KAGVTQTPRYLIKTRGQQVTLSCSPISGHRSVSWYQQTPGQGLQFLFEYFSETQRNKGNFPGRFSGRQFSNSRSEMNVSTLELGDSALYLCASSLEYAGETQYFGPGTRLLVL.

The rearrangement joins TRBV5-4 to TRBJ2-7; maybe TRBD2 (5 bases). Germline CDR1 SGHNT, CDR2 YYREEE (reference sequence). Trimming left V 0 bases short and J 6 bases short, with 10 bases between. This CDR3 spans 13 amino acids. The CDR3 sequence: CASSLDGVGEQYF. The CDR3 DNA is TGTGCCAGCAGCTTGGACGGGGTAGGCGAGCAGTACTTC.

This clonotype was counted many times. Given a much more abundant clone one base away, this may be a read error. The CDR3 DNA reads as TGTGTCAGCAGCCCCCCGGGGGGCCTCAGCGGGAATACGCAGTATTTT. Protein: CVSSPPGGLSGNTQYF. The rearrangement uses TRBV11-2 and TRBJ2-3, with D tentatively TRBD2 (7 bases). The CDR3 has 16 residues. The germline V gene has CDR1 SGHAT and CDR2 FQNNGV.

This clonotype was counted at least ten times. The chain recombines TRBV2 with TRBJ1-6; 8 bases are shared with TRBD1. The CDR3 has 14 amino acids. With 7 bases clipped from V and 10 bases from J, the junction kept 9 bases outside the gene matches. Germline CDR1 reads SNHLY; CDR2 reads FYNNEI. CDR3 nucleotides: TGTGCCAGCATCCCCGACAGGGGATCCTCACCCCTCCACTTT. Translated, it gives CASIPDRGSSPLHF. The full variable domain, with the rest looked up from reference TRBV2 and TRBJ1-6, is EPEVTQTPSHQVTQMGQEVILRCVPISNHLYFYWYRQILGQKVEFLVSFYNNEISEKSEIFDDQFSVERPDGSNFTLKIRSTKLEDSAMYFCASIPDRGSSPLHFGNGTRLTVT.

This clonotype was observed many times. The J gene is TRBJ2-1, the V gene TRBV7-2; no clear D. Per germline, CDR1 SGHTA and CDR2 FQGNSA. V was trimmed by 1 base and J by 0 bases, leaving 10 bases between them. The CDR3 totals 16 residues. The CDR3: CASSLEQSRSYNEQFF. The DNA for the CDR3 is TGTGCCAGCAGCTTAGAGCAGAGCCGCTCCTACAATGAGCAGTTCTTC.

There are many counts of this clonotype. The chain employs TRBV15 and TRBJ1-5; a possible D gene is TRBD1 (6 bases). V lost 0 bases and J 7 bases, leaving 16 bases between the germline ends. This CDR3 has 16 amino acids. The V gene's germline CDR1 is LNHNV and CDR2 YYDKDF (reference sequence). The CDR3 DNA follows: TGTGCCACCAGCAGAGATCGAGGGGGAGGAGAACAGCCCCAGCATTTT. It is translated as CATSRDRGGGEQPQHF.

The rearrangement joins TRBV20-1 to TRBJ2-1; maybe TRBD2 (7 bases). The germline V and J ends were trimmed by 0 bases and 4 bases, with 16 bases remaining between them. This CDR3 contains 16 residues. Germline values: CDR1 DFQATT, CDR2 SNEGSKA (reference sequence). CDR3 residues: CSARDRRGRDYNEQFF. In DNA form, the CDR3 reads TGCAGTGCTAGAGATCGGAGGGGGAGGGATTACAATGAGCAGTTCTTC.